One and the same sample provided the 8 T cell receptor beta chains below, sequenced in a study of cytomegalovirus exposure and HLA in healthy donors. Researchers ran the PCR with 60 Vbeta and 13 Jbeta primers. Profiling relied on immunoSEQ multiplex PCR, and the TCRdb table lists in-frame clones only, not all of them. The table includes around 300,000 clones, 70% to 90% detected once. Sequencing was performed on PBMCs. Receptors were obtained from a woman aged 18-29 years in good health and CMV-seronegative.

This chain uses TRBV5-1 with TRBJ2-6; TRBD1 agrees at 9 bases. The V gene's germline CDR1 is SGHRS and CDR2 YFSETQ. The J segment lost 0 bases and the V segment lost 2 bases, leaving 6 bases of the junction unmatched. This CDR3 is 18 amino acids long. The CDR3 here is CASSLMGQGVSGANVLTF. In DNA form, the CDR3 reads TGCGCCAGCAGCTTAATGGGACAGGGTGTCTCTGGGGCCAACGTCCTGACTTTC.

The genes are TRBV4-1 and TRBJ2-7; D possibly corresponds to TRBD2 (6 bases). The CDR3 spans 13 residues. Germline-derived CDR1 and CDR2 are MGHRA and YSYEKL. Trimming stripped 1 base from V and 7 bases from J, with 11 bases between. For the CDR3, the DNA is TGCGCCAGCAGCCAAGCAATGGGGGGTGAGCAGTACTTC. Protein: CASSQAMGGEQYF.

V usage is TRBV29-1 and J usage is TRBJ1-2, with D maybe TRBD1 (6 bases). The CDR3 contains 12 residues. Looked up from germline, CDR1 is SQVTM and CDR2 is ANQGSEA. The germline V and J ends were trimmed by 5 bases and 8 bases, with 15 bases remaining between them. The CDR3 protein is CSVWDGGGGYTF. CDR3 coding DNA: TGCAGCGTTTGGGACGGCGGGGGCGGCTACACCTTC.

CDR3 bases: TGTGCCAGCAGTCTCCAACTCTACGAGCAGTACTTC. It translates to CASSLQLYEQYF. This chain connects TRBV6-1 to TRBJ2-7; D is ambiguous. V lost 5 bases and J lost 3, with 8 bases in between. This CDR3 has 12 amino acids. CDR1 and CDR2 (germline): MNHNS, SASEGT.

The CDR3 DNA reads TGCGCCAGCAGCCCCGGGTTAGCCCAGAGCTCCTACAATGAGCAGTTCTTC. This encodes CASSPGLAQSSYNEQFF. V and J are TRBV5-1 and TRBJ2-1; no firm D call. Germline values: CDR1 SGHRS, CDR2 YFSETQ. This CDR3 is 17 amino acids long. The ends were cut back, 4 bases at V and 0 bases at J, with 17 bases in the middle.

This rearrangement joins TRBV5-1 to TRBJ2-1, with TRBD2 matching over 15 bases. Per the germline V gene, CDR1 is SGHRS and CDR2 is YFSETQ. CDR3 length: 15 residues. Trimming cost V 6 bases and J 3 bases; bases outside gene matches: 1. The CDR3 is CASMGLAGGYNEQFF. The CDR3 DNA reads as TGCGCCAGCATGGGACTAGCGGGGGGCTACAATGAGCAGTTCTTC. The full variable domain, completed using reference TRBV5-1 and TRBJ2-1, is KAGVTQTPRYLIKTRGQQVTLSCSPISGHRSVSWYQQTPGQGLQFLFEYFSETQRNKGNFPGRFSGRQFSNSRSEMNVSTLELGDSALYLCASMGLAGGYNEQFFGPGTRLTVL.

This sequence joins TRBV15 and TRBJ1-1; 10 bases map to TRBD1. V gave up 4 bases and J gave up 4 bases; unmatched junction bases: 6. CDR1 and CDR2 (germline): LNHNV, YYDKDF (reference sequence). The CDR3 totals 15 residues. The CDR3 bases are TGTGCCACCAGCAAAGGACAGGGGGGTGGCACTGAAGCTTTCTTT. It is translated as CATSKGQGGGTEAFF. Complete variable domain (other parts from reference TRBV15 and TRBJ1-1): DAMVIQNPRYQVTQFGKPVTLSCSQTLNHNVMYWYQQKSSQAPKLLFHYYDKDFNNEADTPDNFQSRRPNTSFCFLDIRSPGLGDTAMYLCATSKGQGGGTEAFFGQGTRLTVV.

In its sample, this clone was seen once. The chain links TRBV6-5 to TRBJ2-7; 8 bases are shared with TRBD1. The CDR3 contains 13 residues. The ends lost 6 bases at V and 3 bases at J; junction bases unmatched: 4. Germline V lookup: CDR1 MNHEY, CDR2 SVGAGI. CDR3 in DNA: TGTGCCAGCAGCCTGGACAGGGACTACGAGCAGTACTTC. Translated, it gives CASSLDRDYEQYF.